Listed below are T cell receptor beta chains from one sample, sequenced in a study of neurological immune-mediated disorders. TCRdb recomputed calls from the 5' RACE reads with MiXCR, one row per CDR3 protein. The sample lists tens of thousands of distinct CDR3 sequences, around 9.9% occurring once. Sequenced sample: PBMCs. Receptors originate from a man aged 45-65 years in good health. Both conserved end residues are part of each CDR3. Each record gives: V gene, clone size, D gene, J gene, CDR3 DNA, CDR3 protein. D genes are given only for firm matches. Size is omitted from some rows. Given values are once, few, many or a class for expanded clones.

V: TRBV5-1
size: many
D: .
J: TRBJ2-5
DNA: TGCGCCAGCAGCTTGGGAGGGGGGACCCTCCAAGAGACCCAGTACTTC
CDR3: CASSLGGGTLQETQYF

V: TRBV20-1
size: many
D: TRBD2
J: TRBJ2-2
DNA: TGCAGTGCTAGAGGAAGGGGTAGCGGGACGAACACCGGGGAGCTGTTTTTT
CDR3: CSARGRGSGTNTGELFF

V: TRBV5-1
size: many
D: .
J: TRBJ2-7
DNA: TGCGCCAGCAGCTTGGCCGGTAGGACACCCAACGAGCAGTACTTC
CDR3: CASSLAGRTPNEQYF

V: TRBV30
size: .
D: .
J: TRBJ1-5
DNA: TGTGCCTGGAGTTGGGCCAATCAGCCCCAGCATTTT
CDR3: CAWSWANQPQHF

V: TRBV20-1
size: many
D: TRBD2
J: TRBJ2-7
DNA: TGCAGTGCCCAAGAAGCGGGGCCCCCCGAGCACTTC
CDR3: CSAQEAGPPEHF

V: TRBV29-1
size: many
D: .
J: TRBJ2-5
DNA: TGCAGCGGGGGACACCGGTACCAAGAGACCCAGTACTTC
CDR3: CSGGHRYQETQYF

V: TRBV14
size: many
D: .
J: TRBJ2-6
DNA: TGTGCCAGCAGCCAACGCAGCATCGGGGCCAACGTCCTGACTTTC
CDR3: CASSQRSIGANVLTF

V: TRBV5-1
size: many
D: TRBD1
J: TRBJ2-1
DNA: TGCGCCAGCAGTAGGACAGGGGAGACCGGCTCCTACAATGAGCAGTTCTTC
CDR3: CASSRTGETGSYNEQFF

V: TRBV7-2
size: many
D: .
J: TRBJ1-2
DNA: TGTGCCAGCAGCATCAGGCGGGGGGCGGACTATGGCTACACCTTC
CDR3: CASSIRRGADYGYTF

V: TRBV4-1
size: many
D: TRBD2
J: TRBJ2-5
DNA: TGCGCCAGCAGCCAAGAGGGTAGCGGGCGACAAGAGACCCAGTACTTC
CDR3: CASSQEGSGRQETQYF

V: TRBV12-3/TRBV12-4
size: .
D: .
J: TRBJ1-4
DNA: TGTGCCAGCAGTTTAGCGATGGACTCAACTAATGAAAAACTGTTTTTT
CDR3: CASSLAMDSTNEKLFF

V: TRBV28
size: many
D: TRBD1
J: TRBJ2-1
DNA: TGTGCCAGCAGTCCGCGCTTCGGACAGGGTATCAATGAGCAGTTCTTC
CDR3: CASSPRFGQGINEQFF

V: TRBV25-1
size: many
D: TRBD2
J: TRBJ2-7
DNA: TGTGCCAGCAGTGCCTTCACTAGCGGGGGGGCCTTCGGCGAGCAGTACTTC
CDR3: CASSAFTSGGAFGEQYF

V: TRBV6-1
size: many
D: .
J: TRBJ2-5
DNA: TGTGCCAGCAAAATGGGTCAGAGACAAGAGACCCAGTACTTC
CDR3: CASKMGQRQETQYF

V: TRBV28
size: few
D: TRBD1
J: TRBJ2-1
DNA: TGTGCCAGCAGTTTCGAGGGGCAGGGGGTTTTTAATGAGCAGTTCTTC
CDR3: CASSFEGQGVFNEQFF

V: TRBV6-2/TRBV6-3
size: many
D: .
J: TRBJ2-2
DNA: TGTGCCGCGGGCCTCTTTAACACCGGGGAGCTGTTTTTT
CDR3: CAAGLFNTGELFF

V: TRBV6-2/TRBV6-3
size: many
D: TRBD1
J: TRBJ2-7
DNA: TGTGCCAGCAGTATGGACAGGTCCATCTACGAGCAGTACTTC
CDR3: CASSMDRSIYEQYF

V: TRBV29-1
size: .
D: .
J: TRBJ2-5
DNA: TGCAGCGTTCGGTTGGGGTCCCAAGAGACCCAGTACTTC
CDR3: CSVRLGSQETQYF

V: TRBV12-3/TRBV12-4
size: many
D: TRBD2
J: TRBJ2-1
DNA: TGTGCCAGCAGTTTAATGGCGGGGGGCGGCAATGAGCAGTTCTTC
CDR3: CASSLMAGGGNEQFF

V: TRBV5-1
size: many
D: .
J: TRBJ2-2
DNA: TGCGCCAGCAGCCGGACTGGGACCGGGGAGCTGTTTTTT
CDR3: CASSRTGTGELFF

V: TRBV5-1
size: many
D: TRBD1
J: TRBJ2-3
DNA: TGCGCCAGCAGCTGGGGGACAGGTTTCACAGATACGCAGTATTTT
CDR3: CASSWGTGFTDTQYF

V: TRBV5-1
size: .
D: .
J: TRBJ1-1
DNA: TGTGCCAGCAGGAAAGAGGGGACTTTTAACACTGAAGCTTTCTTT
CDR3: CASRKEGTFNTEAFF

V: TRBV28
size: .
D: .
J: TRBJ1-4
DNA: TGTGCCAGCAGTTTATTAAAGCTGGGAGGGCTTGGGGAAAAACTGTTTTTT
CDR3: CASSLLKLGGLGEKLFF

V: TRBV5-1
size: many
D: TRBD1
J: TRBJ2-1
DNA: TGCGCCAGCAGCGTGGGACAGGGGAGCTCCTACAATGAGCAGTTCTTC
CDR3: CASSVGQGSSYNEQFF

V: TRBV7-3
size: many
D: TRBD2
J: TRBJ2-3
DNA: TGTGCCAGCAGCTTAGCGGGAGGACTAGATACGCAGTATTTT
CDR3: CASSLAGGLDTQYF

V: TRBV27
size: many
D: TRBD2
J: TRBJ2-3
DNA: TGTGCCAGCAGTTTCTATCTAGCGGTCGGGGCAGATACGCAGTATTTT
CDR3: CASSFYLAVGADTQYF

V: TRBV6-2/TRBV6-3
size: many
D: TRBD1
J: TRBJ2-7
DNA: TGTGCCAGCAGTCCGGACAGGGTAATCTACGAGCAGTACTTC
CDR3: CASSPDRVIYEQYF

V: TRBV28
size: many
D: TRBD2
J: TRBJ2-3
DNA: TGTGCCAGCAGGGGAGAGGCGGGAGTAGGGACAGATACGCAGTATTTT
CDR3: CASRGEAGVGTDTQYF

V: TRBV6-6
size: many
D: .
J: TRBJ1-5
DNA: TGTGCCAGCAGCCCCGGTTCGACTAATCAGCCCCAGCATTTT
CDR3: CASSPGSTNQPQHF

V: TRBV15
size: many
D: TRBD1
J: TRBJ2-2
DNA: TGTGCCACCGGTCCCGGGACAGGGTTAAACACCGGGGAGCTGTTTTTT
CDR3: CATGPGTGLNTGELFF

V: TRBV6-2/TRBV6-3
size: many
D: TRBD1
J: TRBJ2-7
DNA: TGTGCCAGCATCAAATCGGGACAGGGCTACGAGCAGTACTTC
CDR3: CASIKSGQGYEQYF

V: TRBV7-2
size: many
D: .
J: TRBJ2-1
DNA: TGTGCCAGCCGCTTTTGGAGTGACAATGAGCAGTTCTTC
CDR3: CASRFWSDNEQFF

V: TRBV3-1
size: .
D: TRBD2
J: TRBJ2-1
DNA: TGTGCCAGCAGCCATGCCCCGGGACTAGCGGGGGGGGGCTCCTACAATGAGCAGTTCTTC
CDR3: CASSHAPGLAGGGSYNEQFF

V: TRBV29-1
size: many
D: TRBD1
J: TRBJ1-2
DNA: TGCAGCGTTGAAGGAGCAGGGGGCGTATTGGATGGCTACACCTTC
CDR3: CSVEGAGGVLDGYTF

V: TRBV6-5
size: many
D: .
J: TRBJ1-1
DNA: TGTGCCAGCAGTTCCCGGGGGCAAAGAGGCACTGAAGCTTTCTTT
CDR3: CASSSRGQRGTEAFF

V: TRBV3-1
size: many
D: .
J: TRBJ1-5
DNA: TGTGCCAGCAGCCAAAGCGGGGGCAATCAGCCCCAGCATTTT
CDR3: CASSQSGGNQPQHF

V: TRBV5-1
size: many
D: TRBD1
J: TRBJ2-7
DNA: TGCGCCAGCAGCTTGAGTGGGACAGGGGGCGTAATGGGTTCTTACGAGCAGTACTTC
CDR3: CASSLSGTGGVMGSYEQYF

V: TRBV24-1
size: many
D: .
J: TRBJ2-2
DNA: TGTGCCACCAGTGATGGAGGGGTTGACACCGGGGAGCTGTTTTTT
CDR3: CATSDGGVDTGELFF

V: TRBV29-1
size: many
D: TRBD1
J: TRBJ2-1
DNA: TGCAGCGTTGGACAGGGGGCACATGAGCAGTTCTTC
CDR3: CSVGQGAHEQFF

V: TRBV20-1
size: few
D: .
J: TRBJ1-3
DNA: TGCAGTGCTATAGATAAACAGGGAGAGTACACCATATATTTT
CDR3: CSAIDKQGEYTIYF

V: TRBV12-3/TRBV12-4
size: many
D: .
J: TRBJ1-2
DNA: TGTGCCAGCAGCTTAACTCGCTATGGCTACACCTTC
CDR3: CASSLTRYGYTF

V: TRBV6-2/TRBV6-3
size: many
D: TRBD1
J: TRBJ2-7
DNA: TGTGCCAGCAGTCCCCCCAGGACAGGATCCTACGAGCAGTACTTC
CDR3: CASSPPRTGSYEQYF

V: TRBV10-3
size: many
D: .
J: TRBJ2-3
DNA: TGTGCCATCAGTGAGGGGAAGGATTCTACTCCTGGCACAGATACGCAGTATTTT
CDR3: CAISEGKDSTPGTDTQYF

V: TRBV5-1
size: many
D: .
J: TRBJ2-1
DNA: TGCGCCAGCAGCTTGGCGACAGGCGGGCATGATGAGCAGTTCTTC
CDR3: CASSLATGGHDEQFF

V: TRBV10-3
size: many
D: .
J: TRBJ1-1
DNA: TGTGCCATCGGCGTACAGGTGAACACTGAAGCTTTCTTT
CDR3: CAIGVQVNTEAFF

V: TRBV5-1
size: many
D: TRBD1
J: TRBJ1-5
DNA: TGCGCCAGCAGCTCCGGGACAGAGACTAATCAGCCCCAGCATTTT
CDR3: CASSSGTETNQPQHF

V: TRBV28
size: many
D: .
J: TRBJ2-7
DNA: TGTGCCAGCAGTTTACAGGGTTTAGGGACCTACGAGCAGTACTTC
CDR3: CASSLQGLGTYEQYF

V: TRBV7-3
size: many
D: TRBD1
J: TRBJ2-1
DNA: TGTGCCAGCAGCTCACTGGGACAGGGGGCCGGCTCCTACAATGAGCAGTTCTTC
CDR3: CASSSLGQGAGSYNEQFF

V: TRBV9
size: many
D: .
J: TRBJ2-3
DNA: TGTGCCAGCAGCATCGGCGGGGTTCCTCCCGAAGATACGCAGTATTTT
CDR3: CASSIGGVPPEDTQYF

V: TRBV10-2
size: many
D: TRBD1
J: TRBJ2-1
DNA: TGCGCCAGCAGTGAGTCCAGGGGGCAGTACAATGAGCAGTTCTTC
CDR3: CASSESRGQYNEQFF

V: TRBV10-3
size: many
D: TRBD2
J: TRBJ2-7
DNA: TGTGCCATCAGTGAGAATTTGGCTAGCGGGAGGTACGAGCAGTACTTC
CDR3: CAISENLASGRYEQYF

V: TRBV28
size: many
D: .
J: TRBJ1-6
DNA: TGTGCCAGCAGGGGGGTAACACTTTCACCCCTCCACTTT
CDR3: CASRGVTLSPLHF

V: TRBV6-2/TRBV6-3
size: few
D: TRBD1
J: TRBJ2-7
DNA: TGTGCCAGCAGCACTACAGGGGGCGGTGACGAGCAGTACTTC
CDR3: CASSTTGGGDEQYF

V: TRBV12-3/TRBV12-4
size: many
D: .
J: TRBJ2-3
DNA: TGTGCCAGCAGTGCGACTGGACCAGATACGCAGTATTTT
CDR3: CASSATGPDTQYF

V: TRBV5-1
size: few
D: TRBD2
J: TRBJ2-5
DNA: TGCGCCAGCAGCTTCGCCACAAGCGGGAGCGGAGAGACCCAGTACTTC
CDR3: CASSFATSGSGETQYF

V: TRBV29-1
size: many
D: TRBD1
J: TRBJ2-5
DNA: TGCAGCGTTGGTTGGGACAGTCAAGAGACCCAGTACTTC
CDR3: CSVGWDSQETQYF

V: TRBV6-6
size: many
D: .
J: TRBJ2-1
DNA: TGTGCTTCCCAGGCAGGTAACTACAATGAGCAGTTCTTC
CDR3: CASQAGNYNEQFF